This entry features one T cell receptor beta chain sequence. Its antigen is not known. Clones were read by immunoSEQ multiplex PCR, and TCRdb kept only the in-frame ones, dropping some. Of 90,000 or so clones in the sample, around 90% are singletons; the top ten hold roughly 15%. These data belong to a study of T cells in localized non-small cell lung cancer. Study-wide results and limits: Peak T cell clonality was found in uninvolved adjacent lung, exceeding tumor. Heterogeneity cannot be ruled out, as sequencing used one tumor region only. Adjacent lung had a median about 57 of the 100 largest tumor clones.

The CDR3 contains 12 residues. Trimming took 11 bases from V and 0 from J; bases not matched to a gene: 4. Germline assignment: CDR1 SGHAT and CDR2 FQNNGV. The sequencing used peripheral blood, collected before any cancer treatment. The chain is built from TRBV11-2 and TRBJ2-7; TRBD2 agrees at 7 bases. The clonotype comes from a man between 40 and 75 years old with stage I squamous cell lung carcinoma. CDR3 amino acids: CAGGTNSYEQYF. CDR3 nucleotides: TGTGCCGGCGGGACTAACTCCTACGAGCAGTACTTC.